This T cell receptor beta chain is from a study of regulatory T cells in long-lasting Graves disease. Ten or more counts support this clonotype. Time point meaning: persistent/refractory GD, antithyroid drugs over 5 years with positive TRAb. Generation of the TCR library employed RNA extracted from PBMCs. The CDR3 totals 14 residues. V lost 7 bases to trimming and J lost 7 bases; unmatched junction nucleotides: 9. From germline, CDR1 is MNHNS and CDR2 SASEGT. Construction of the TCR beta libraries employed iRepertoire HTBI primers in conjunction with Arm-PCR of CDR3 regions. Each CDR3 protein gets one entry after TCRdb re-called the multiplex PCR reads with MiXCR. The data hold about 400,000 distinct CDR3 sequences, with under 25% observed a single time.

This sequence was found in a female donor with Graves disease. This chain uses TRBV6-1 with TRBJ1-1; TRBD1 matches 10 bases. This specimen was peripheral blood mononuclear cells (PBMCs), taken when the disease was refractory, from a patient treated with antithyroid drugs. The CDR3 sequence: CASTSRQGAGEAFF. The CDR3, as DNA: TGTGCCAGCACTTCCCGACAGGGGGCTGGTGAAGCTTTCTTT.